Listed here are 25 T cell receptor beta chains from one sample, sequenced in a study of cytomegalovirus exposure and HLA in healthy donors. PCR primers comprised 60 Vbeta and 13 Jbeta primers. Generated by immunoSEQ multiplex PCR, the TCRdb table keeps only in-frame clones and is missing some. The sample has over 150,000 clones, approximately 80% seen once; the top ten hold more than 1%. Input material: PBMCs. The receptor set was obtained from a boy younger than 10 in good health and CMV-seronegative.

This clone showed up just once. This chain's CDR3 is CASSLTRVEQFF. The CDR3 DNA sequence: TGTGCCAGCAGCCTCACTAGGGTTGAGCAGTTCTTC. The V gene is TRBV7-2, the J gene TRBJ2-1, with a weak D call TRBD2 (5 bases). V was shortened by 5 bases and J by 9 bases, with 11 bases between the two germline ends. Germline CDR1 is SGHTA and CDR2 is FQGNSA. The CDR3 runs to 12 residues.

This chain uses TRBV4-1 with TRBJ2-1, with 7 nucleotides matching TRBD2. Germline-derived CDR1 and CDR2 are MGHRA and YSYEKL. The CDR3 contains 14 residues. V shed 4 bases, J shed 6 bases, and the junction held 6 bases outside the gene matches. The CDR3 DNA follows: TGCGCCAGCAGCCGGGAGGGATCCCTCAATGAGCAGTTCTTC. Translated, it gives CASSREGSLNEQFF.

This rearrangement joins TRBV10-1 to TRBJ2-1; a possible D gene is TRBD1 (6 bases). Trimming took 3 bases from V and 2 from J, leaving 11 bases between them. This CDR3 is built from 15 residues. The germline CDR1 and CDR2 sequences are WNHNN and SYGVQD (reference sequence). CDR3 amino acids: CASSEARGTYNEQFF. The CDR3 nucleotides are TGCGCCAGCAGTGAAGCCAGGGGAACCTACAATGAGCAGTTCTTC.

The chain is built from TRBV28 and TRBJ1-2; 10 bases fit TRBD1. V was pared by 6 bases and J by 5 bases, with 9 bases of the junction left unmatched. CDR1 is MDHEN and CDR2 is SYDVKM in the germline V gene. The CDR3 spans 15 residues. CDR3 nucleotide sequence: TGTGCCAGCAGCCCTAGGCGGACAGGGGGGTATGGCTACACCTTC. This codes for CASSPRRTGGYGYTF.

In DNA form, the CDR3 reads TGTGCCAGCAGTTATCAGGGTGGGTCCTACAATGAGCAGTTCTTC. Amino acid sequence: CASSYQGGSYNEQFF. The V gene is TRBV27, the J gene TRBJ2-1, with TRBD1 as a possible D gene (5 bases). The V and J ends lost 4 bases and 1 base respectively, with 11 bases between them. Germline CDR1 reads MNHEY; CDR2 reads SMNVEV (reference sequence). CDR3 size: 15 residues.

V gene TRBV2 combines with J gene TRBJ2-5; tentatively, D is TRBD1 (5 bases). Trimming pared 3 bases from V and 2 bases from J, leaving 13 bases between. CDR3 length equals 15 residues. Germline CDR1 reads SNHLY; CDR2 reads FYNNEI. The CDR3 DNA is TGTGCCAGCAGTGACAGGGTCGGACGTCAAGAGACCCAGTACTTC. It codes for CASSDRVGRQETQYF.

This clone has more than one count but fewer than ten. The J gene is TRBJ2-6, the V gene TRBV19; perhaps TRBD1 as D (5 bases). Per the germline V gene, CDR1 is LNHDA and CDR2 is SQIVND (reference sequence). Trimming pared 4 bases from V and 2 bases from J, leaving 12 bases between. The CDR3 has 16 residues. The CDR3 DNA reads TGTGCCAGTAGTACTCGCAGGGTTACTGGGGCCAACGTCCTGACTTTC. It yields the protein CASSTRRVTGANVLTF.

This chain joins TRBV11-2 and TRBJ1-2, with D maybe TRBD1 (6 bases). CDR1 is SGHAT, CDR2 FQNNGV, per germline. The CDR3 has 13 amino acids. Trimming stripped 5 bases from V and 4 bases from J, with 11 bases between. CDR3 sequence: CASSVQGPYGYTF. CDR3 DNA sequence: TGTGCCAGCAGCGTGCAGGGGCCCTATGGCTACACCTTC.

This CDR3 reads CASSLALTGTGGGTEAFF. CDR3 nucleotide sequence: TGTGCCAGCAGCTTAGCGCTTACAGGGACAGGGGGCGGCACTGAAGCTTTCTTT. The chain is built from TRBV7-9 and TRBJ1-1, with TRBD1 identical over 12 bases. CDR3 length: 18 residues. In germline, CDR1 is SEHNR, CDR2 FQNEAQ (reference sequence). V lost 0 bases and J lost 4; bases outside the gene matches: 9.

This clone turned up a few times. The chain employs TRBV15 and TRBJ2-2; D is possibly TRBD1 (6 bases). V lost 0 bases and J 6 bases, leaving 11 bases between the germline ends. The CDR3 has 15 residues. Germline V lookup: CDR1 LNHNV, CDR2 YYDKDF (reference sequence). In DNA, the CDR3 is TGTGCCACCAGCAGAGAGCCTCAGGGGCCCGGGGAGCTGTTTTTT. Protein: CATSREPQGPGELFF.

This clone came up a few times. This chain links TRBV10-2 with TRBJ1-2; tentatively, D is TRBD1 (6 bases). There are 11 residues in the CDR3. V was clipped by 10 bases and J by 8 bases, with 14 bases between them. Germline loops: CDR1 WSHSY, CDR2 SAAADI. CDR3 amino acids: CATGRGGGYTF. The CDR3 nucleotides are TGCGCCACCGGGAGGGGGGGCGGCTACACCTTC.

This clone was observed once. The CDR3 bases are TGTGCCAGCTGTTCACAGGGGGCTCTCTCCTACGAGCAGTACGTC. Encoded protein: CASCSQGALSYEQYV. The chain combines TRBV21-1 with TRBJ2-7; the DNA was not compared with TRBD1, the D call given in the table. TRBV21-1 is a pseudogene segment. This CDR3 region has 15 residues.

The V and J genes are TRBV5-4 and TRBJ2-2; weak D call: TRBD2 (5 bases). Germline V gene data show CDR1 as SGHNT and CDR2 as YYREEE (reference sequence). The CDR3 runs 14 residues. Trimming pared 4 bases from V and 1 base from J, leaving 8 bases between. As DNA, the CDR3 is TGTGCCAGCAGCGGCCGGGGGAACACCGGGGAGCTGTTTTTT. Amino acids: CASSGRGNTGELFF. The whole variable domain, filled in from reference TRBV5-4 and TRBJ2-2, reads ETGVTQSPTHLIKTRGQQVTLRCSSQSGHNTVSWYQQALGQGPQFIFQYYREEENGRGNFPPRFSGLQFPNYSSELNVNALELDDSALYLCASSGRGNTGELFFGEGSRLTVL.

This clone was picked up one time. This specimen includes other DNA sequences encoding the same CDR3. The chain couples TRBV9 to TRBJ1-1; D gene uncertain. CDR1 and CDR2 (germline): SGDLS, YYNGEE. This CDR3 is built from 14 residues. V was clipped by 0 bases and J by 1 base, with 7 bases between them. The CDR3 bases are TGTGCCAGCAGCGTAGGGCAGGCGAACACTGAAGCTTTCTTT. Residues: CASSVGQANTEAFF.

The J gene is TRBJ1-2, the V gene TRBV19; D possibly corresponds to TRBD1 (5 bases). Trimming removed 9 bases from V and 4 bases from J, with 15 bases in between. Germline V CDR1 and CDR2: LNHDA, SQIVND (reference sequence). The CDR3 covers 13 residues. CDR3 amino acids: CARRAGNSYGYTF. The CDR3 DNA reads TGTGCCAGGAGAGCAGGGAACAGCTATGGCTACACCTTC.

There are a few counts of this clone. V and J are TRBV11-2 and TRBJ1-6; D might be TRBD1 (6 bases). Trimming cost V 4 bases and J 14 bases, with 21 bases left between them. The CDR3 sequence is 15 residues long. Germline V lookup: CDR1 SGHAT, CDR2 FQNNGV. CDR3 region: CASSSSSGAGNTLHF. CDR3 coding DNA: TGTGCCAGCAGCTCCTCCTCAGGGGCTGGGAACACCCTCCACTTT.

This chain connects TRBV5-1 to TRBJ2-3, with 9 positions matching TRBD1. Germline trimming cut 4 bases from V and 3 bases from J; bases unmatched to any gene: 6. CDR3 length equals 15 residues. Germline V gene data show CDR1 as SGHRS and CDR2 as YFSETQ. The chain's CDR3 is CASSAGDRETDTQYF. DNA for the CDR3: TGCGCCAGCAGCGCGGGGGACAGGGAAACAGATACGCAGTATTTT.

V and J are TRBV7-2 and TRBJ2-5, with D tentatively TRBD1 (6 bases). There are 17 residues in the CDR3. The ends were cut back, 3 bases at V and 2 bases at J, with 19 bases in the middle. Germline-derived CDR1 and CDR2 are SGHTA and FQGNSA. CDR3 nucleotide sequence: TGTGCCAGCAGCTTCCTAGTTACAGGGACGGGGCAAGAGACCCAGTACTTC. Translation gives CASSFLVTGTGQETQYF.

This chain connects TRBV14 to TRBJ2-3; a possible D gene is TRBD2 (5 bases). The ends were cut back, 6 bases at V and 9 bases at J, with 16 bases in the middle. This CDR3 region has 13 residues. CDR1 and CDR2 from the germline V gene are SGHDN and FVKESK. The CDR3 is CASSDPLWETQYF. In DNA form, the CDR3 reads TGTGCCAGCAGTGACCCACTTTGGGAGACGCAGTATTTT.

The chain uses TRBV4-1 and TRBJ2-2; TRBD1 might be the D (5 bases). Trimming removed 1 base at V and 2 bases at J, with 17 bases between. Germline values: CDR1 MGHRA, CDR2 YSYEKL. This CDR3 comprises 18 residues. CDR3 nucleotide sequence: TGCGCCAGCAGCCAAGTTCCGCCAGGGTACCGAAACACCGGGGAGCTGTTTTTT. Its protein is CASSQVPPGYRNTGELFF.

The genes are TRBV4-2 and TRBJ2-1, with 8 nucleotides matching TRBD2. V dropped 0 bases and J dropped 0; count of bases not matched to a gene: 4. The germline CDR1 and CDR2 sequences are LGHNA and YNFKEQ. CDR3 length equals 17 residues. The CDR3 spells CASSQDLSGSSYNEQFF. CDR3 nucleotides: TGTGCCAGCAGCCAAGATCTCAGCGGGAGCTCCTACAATGAGCAGTTCTTC.

V gene TRBV12-1 combines with J gene TRBJ1-1; the table gives TRBD1 as D, unverified against the DNA. TRBV12-1 is reported as a pseudogene. This CDR3 has 14 residues. The CDR3 region has the DNA TGTGCCAGCAGCACCCGGGACAAGAACACTGAAGCTTTCTTT. It specifies CASSTRDKNTEAFF.

The rearrangement links TRBV29-1 to TRBJ1-2; perhaps TRBD1 as D (5 bases). The CDR3 has 14 amino acids. The V gene lost 7 bases and the J gene lost 3 bases, with 18 bases spanning the gap. Germline V gives CDR1 SQVTM, CDR2 ANQGSEA. Here the CDR3 reads CSALSGTEHYGYTF. CDR3 nucleotides: TGCAGCGCTCTGAGCGGGACCGAACACTATGGCTACACCTTC.

Notes on this clone: Other DNA sequences of this sample code for an identical CDR3. The gene calls are TRBV14 and TRBJ2-7; the D gene is possibly TRBD1 (5 bases). The CDR3 is 13 amino acids. Trimming left V 1 base short and J 6 bases short, with 10 bases between. Germline V gene sequence: CDR1 SGHDN, CDR2 FVKESK. In nucleotides, the CDR3 is TGTGCCAGCAGCCAAGTAGGGGCCGGCGAGCAGTACTTC. It specifies CASSQVGAGEQYF.

V gene TRBV7-2 combines with J gene TRBJ2-7, with TRBD2 matching over 7 bases. The germline gives CDR1 SGHTA, CDR2 FQGNSA. This CDR3 comprises 15 residues. With 8 bases clipped from V and 4 bases from J, the junction kept 14 bases outside the gene matches. The CDR3 DNA follows: TGTGCCAGCGCGGGGGTAGGAGGGCTTAGTTACGAGCAGTACTTC. It encodes CASAGVGGLSYEQYF.